The subject of this entry is one T cell receptor beta chain. The antigen is unknown. The sample comes from a study of T cells in localized non-small cell lung cancer. The table came from immunoSEQ multiplex PCR; TCRdb's copy has only in-frame clones and leaves some out. Of 100,000 to 150,000 clones detected, about 89% appear once; the ten largest clones hold around 1.7%. From germline, CDR1 is SGHAT and CDR2 FQNNGV. Trimming removed 0 bases at V and 4 bases at J, with 13 bases between. This CDR3 region has 16 residues. The study's findings and limits: Higher T cell density in the blood was associated with longer overall survival, whereas higher adjacent-lung clonality associated with shorter survival.

Sequenced here: peripheral blood, sampled before any cancer treatment. The V gene is TRBV11-2, the J gene TRBJ1-3, with D unclear. The sequence came from a female donor over 55 with stage I lung adenocarcinoma. CDR3 DNA sequence: TGTGCCAGCAGCTTAGATCGTAGCACAGTGGGAAACACCATATATTTT. This encodes CASSLDRSTVGNTIYF.